Listed below are T cell receptor beta chains from one sample, sequenced in a study of beta chain features in type 1 diabetes. Clones were read by immunoSEQ multiplex PCR, and TCRdb kept only the in-frame ones, dropping some. The sample holds about 150,000 clones, roughly 10% seen once. Sample: central memory CD4+ T cells from blood. These receptors all come from a man aged 18 to 30 in good health. Both conserved end residues are part of each CDR3. The order of the fields is D gene, J gene, clone size, CDR3 length, V gene, CDR3 DNA, CDR3 protein. A D gene is named only where the DNA matches it firmly. Some rows have no size entry. The others give once, few or many, or a class for an expanded clone.

-,TRBJ2-3,few,16,TRBV5-4,TGTGCCAGCAGCCGCGGTCCTGCGGGGGCCACAGATACGCAGTATTTT,CASSRGPAGATDTQYF
TRBD2,TRBJ2-1,few,17,TRBV2,TGTGCCAGCAGAGTCACTAGCGGGAGGTCATTTTCCAATGAGCAGTTCTTC,CASRVTSGRSFSNEQFF
-,TRBJ1-2,-,13,TRBV30,TGTGCCTGGTGGAAACTAGCTAACTATGGCTACACCTTC,CAWWKLANYGYTF
TRBD1,TRBJ1-2,many,15,TRBV5-6,TGTGCCAGCAGCGGCCGGGACAGAGACCACTATGGCTACACCTTC,CASSGRDRDHYGYTF
-,TRBJ2-3,few,18,TRBV6-7,TGTGCCAGCAGTGACAACAGGGGAGGAGTCCTTTCCACAGATACGCAGTATTTT,CASSDNRGGVLSTDTQYF
-,TRBJ2-3,-,13,TRBV5-1,TGCGCCAGCAGCGGGGGAACCACAGATACGCAGTATTTT,CASSGGTTDTQYF
-,TRBJ2-5,few,11,TRBV6-6,TGTGCCAGCAGCCTACAAGGCGGCCAGTACTTC,CASSLQGGQYF
-,TRBJ1-2,-,17,TRBV7-6,TGTGCCAGCAGCTTAGTAGGTGGTTTTGGGAGCTTCTATGGCTACACCTTC,CASSLVGGFGSFYGYTF
-,TRBJ2-7,few,13,TRBV11-1,TGTGCCAGCCAGGACGGGAGCACCTACGAGCAGTACTTC,CASQDGSTYEQYF
-,TRBJ1-1,few,12,TRBV6-5,TGTGCCAGCGCGGGACGGAACACTGAAGCTTTCTTT,CASAGRNTEAFF
TRBD2,TRBJ2-7,few,17,TRBV4-2,TGTGCCAGCAGCCAGGCTAGCGGGGGGGCCGGGTCCTACGAGCAGTACTTC,CASSQASGGAGSYEQYF
TRBD2,TRBJ2-7,-,12,TRBV28,TGTGCCAGCAGTAGCGGGAGTTACGAGCAGTACTTC,CASSSGSYEQYF
-,TRBJ2-7,-,10,TRBV2,TGTGCCAGCAACCCCTACGAGCAGTACTTC,CASNPYEQYF
-,TRBJ2-5,-,13,TRBV4-3,TGCGCCAGCAGCCCCTCAGGAAAAGAGACCCAGTACTTC,CASSPSGKETQYF
TRBD1,TRBJ1-4,-,14,TRBV7-8,TGTGCCAGCAGTTGGGACAGAACTAATGAAAAACTGTTTTTT,CASSWDRTNEKLFF
TRBD1,TRBJ1-6,few,13,TRBV19,TGTGCCAGTACCGGGACAGGGGGCTCACCCCTCCACTTT,CASTGTGGSPLHF
TRBD1,TRBJ1-4,-,14,TRBV9,TGTGCCAGCAGCGTGACGACAGGGAGGGAAAAACTGTTTTTT,CASSVTTGREKLFF
-,TRBJ1-3,-,12,TRBV30,TGTGCCATTAATGGTGCGGGAAACACCATATATTTT,CAINGAGNTIYF
-,TRBJ2-1,few,13,TRBV7-3,TGTGCCAGCAGCTTAACGGGCTACAATGAGCAGTTCTTC,CASSLTGYNEQFF
-,TRBJ2-5,many,13,TRBV7-9,TGTGCCAGCAGAGCCAGGGCGAAAGAGACCCAGTACTTC,CASRARAKETQYF
TRBD1,TRBJ2-7,-,14,TRBV30,TGTGCCTGGAGTGCCCGGACAGGGTCCTACGAGCAGTACTTC,CAWSARTGSYEQYF
-,TRBJ1-6,few,13,TRBV14,TGTGCCAGCAGCCAAGGGCCATACTCACCCCTCCACTTT,CASSQGPYSPLHF
-,TRBJ1-1,few,15,TRBV7-9,TGTGCCAGCAGCTCTATGGGACAATTGAACACTGAAGCTTTCTTT,CASSSMGQLNTEAFF
TRBD2,TRBJ2-2,-,16,TRBV7-2,TGTGCCAGCAGTTGGGCGAGCGGGAGGACTACCGGGGAGCTGTTTTTT,CASSWASGRTTGELFF
-,TRBJ2-3,many,14,TRBV4-3,TGCGCCAGCAGCCGGGGACCTCGCACAGATACGCAGTATTTT,CASSRGPRTDTQYF
TRBD2,TRBJ2-5,-,14,TRBV7-2,TGTGCCAGCAGCACTGGGACTAGCAAAGAGACCCAGTACTTC,CASSTGTSKETQYF
-,TRBJ1-4,-,14,TRBV10-3,TGTGCCATCAGTCCCAACAGAGCTAATGAAAAACTGTTTTTT,CAISPNRANEKLFF
-,TRBJ1-1,few,16,TRBV6-1,TGTGCCAGCAGTGCCCCTCGGAGGGGAGTTCGGACTGAAGCTTTCTTT,CASSAPRRGVRTEAFF
-,TRBJ2-1,-,15,TRBV28,TGTGCCAGCAGTTTAAAGTGGGGATACTACAATGAGCAGTTCTTC,CASSLKWGYYNEQFF
-,TRBJ2-5,few,15,TRBV7-9,TGTGCCAGCAGCCTGGGAGCAGGCTTACAAGAGACCCAGTACTTC,CASSLGAGLQETQYF
-,TRBJ2-3,few,13,TRBV28,TGTGCCAGCAGCAGATCCGCAACAGATACGCAGTATTTT,CASSRSATDTQYF
TRBD1,TRBJ2-7,few,15,TRBV7-2,TGTGCCAGCAGCCCAGCACAGGGGCTGGGATACGAGCAGTACTTC,CASSPAQGLGYEQYF
-,TRBJ2-5,once,14,TRBV7-6,TGTGCCAGCAGCCGTCCAGGACAGACAGAGACCCAGTACTTC,CASSRPGQTETQYF
TRBD1,TRBJ2-7,few,15,TRBV6-5,TGTGCCAGCAGCTTCTCGACAGGGGACTCCTACGAGCAGTACTTC,CASSFSTGDSYEQYF
-,TRBJ1-1,-,14,TRBV28,TGTGCCAGCAGTTCCCCGGGGGGGAACACTGAAGCTTTCTTT,CASSSPGGNTEAFF
-,TRBJ2-6,-,15,TRBV29-1,TGCAGCGCCCTAGGAGGTCGGGCTGGGGCCAACGTCCTGACTTTC,CSALGGRAGANVLTF
-,TRBJ2-7,-,11,TRBV11-1,TGTGCCAGCAGCTTAGGTTTGGAGCAGTACTTC,CASSLGLEQYF
-,TRBJ2-1,once,16,TRBV7-9,TGTGCCTCATCCAGCGGGTTACAAATCGACTACAATGAGCAGTTCTTC,CASSSGLQIDYNEQFF
TRBD1,TRBJ2-7,few,13,TRBV28,TGTGCCAGCAGATCCGGGACAGGTCTCGAGCAGTACTTC,CASRSGTGLEQYF
-,TRBJ1-1,few,13,TRBV7-2,TGTGCCAGCAGCTTGTACAGGGACTCTGAAGCTTTCTTT,CASSLYRDSEAFF
-,TRBJ2-1,-,11,TRBV14,TGTGCCAGTTCCTCTTCAGTTGAGCAGTTCTTC,CASSSSVEQFF
TRBD1,TRBJ2-1,few,13,TRBV28,TGTGCCAGCAGTCCCTACCCCGGGACAGGGCAGTTCTTC,CASSPYPGTGQFF
-,TRBJ1-2,many,12,TRBV28,TGTGCCAGCAGCCCCTCTAACTATGGCTACACCTTC,CASSPSNYGYTF
-,TRBJ2-7,few,15,TRBV7-3,TGTGCCAGCAGCCTCCGGGGGGACAGAACCTACGAGCAGTACTTC,CASSLRGDRTYEQYF
TRBD1,TRBJ2-3,few,14,TRBV4-2,TGTGCCAGCAGCCCTAGACAGGGGACAGATACGCAGTATTTT,CASSPRQGTDTQYF
TRBD1,TRBJ1-2,-,12,TRBV7-9,TGTGCCAGCAGCTCACAGGGGGATGGCTACACCTTC,CASSSQGDGYTF
-,TRBJ1-2,-,13,TRBV29-1,TGCAGCGTCCCGGGACCGCTTAACTATGGCTACACCTTC,CSVPGPLNYGYTF